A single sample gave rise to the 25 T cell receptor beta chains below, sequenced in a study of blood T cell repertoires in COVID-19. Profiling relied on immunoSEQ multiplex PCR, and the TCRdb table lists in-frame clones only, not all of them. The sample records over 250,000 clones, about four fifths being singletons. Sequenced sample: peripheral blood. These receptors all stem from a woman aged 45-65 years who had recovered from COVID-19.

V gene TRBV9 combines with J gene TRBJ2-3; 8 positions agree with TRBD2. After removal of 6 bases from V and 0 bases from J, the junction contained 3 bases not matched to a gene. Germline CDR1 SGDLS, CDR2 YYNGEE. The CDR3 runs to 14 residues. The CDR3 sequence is CASNSGESTDTQYF. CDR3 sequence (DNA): TGTGCCAGCAATAGCGGGGAGAGCACAGATACGCAGTATTTT.

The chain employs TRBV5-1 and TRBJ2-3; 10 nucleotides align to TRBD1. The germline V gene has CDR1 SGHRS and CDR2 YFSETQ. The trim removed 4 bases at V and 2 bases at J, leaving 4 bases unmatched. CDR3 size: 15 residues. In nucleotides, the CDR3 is TGCGCCAGCAGCCTGGGACAGGGGAACACAGATACGCAGTATTTT. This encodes CASSLGQGNTDTQYF.

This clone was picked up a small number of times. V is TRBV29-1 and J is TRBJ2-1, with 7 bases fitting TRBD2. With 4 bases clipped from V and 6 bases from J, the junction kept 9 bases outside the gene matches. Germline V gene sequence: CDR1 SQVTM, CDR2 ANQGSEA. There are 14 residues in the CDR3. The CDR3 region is CSVGIAGQFNEQFF. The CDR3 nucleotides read TGCAGCGTTGGGATAGCGGGCCAATTCAATGAGCAGTTCTTC.

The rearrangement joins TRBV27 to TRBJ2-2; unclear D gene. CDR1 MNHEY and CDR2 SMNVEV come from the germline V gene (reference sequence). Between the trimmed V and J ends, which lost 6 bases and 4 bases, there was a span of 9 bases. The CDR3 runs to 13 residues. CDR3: CASRTDFTGELFF. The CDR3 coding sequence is TGTGCCAGCAGAACCGACTTCACCGGGGAGCTGTTTTTT.

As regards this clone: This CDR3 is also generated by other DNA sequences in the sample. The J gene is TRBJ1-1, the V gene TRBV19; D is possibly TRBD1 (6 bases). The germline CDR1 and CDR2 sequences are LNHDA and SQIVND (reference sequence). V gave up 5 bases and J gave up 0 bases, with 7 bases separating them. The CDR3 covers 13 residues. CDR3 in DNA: TGTGCCAGTAGTGACAGGCTGAACACTGAAGCTTTCTTT. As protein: CASSDRLNTEAFF.

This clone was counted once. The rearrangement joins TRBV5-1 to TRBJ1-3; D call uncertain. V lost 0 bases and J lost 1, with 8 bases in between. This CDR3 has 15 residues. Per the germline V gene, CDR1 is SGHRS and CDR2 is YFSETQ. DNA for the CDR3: TGCGCCAGCAGCTTGGCCCCGGAGTCTGGAAACACCATATATTTT. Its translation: CASSLAPESGNTIYF.

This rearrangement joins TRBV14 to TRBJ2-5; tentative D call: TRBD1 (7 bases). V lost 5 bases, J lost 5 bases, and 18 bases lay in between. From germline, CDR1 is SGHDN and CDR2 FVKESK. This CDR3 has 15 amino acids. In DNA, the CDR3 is TGTGCCAGCAGCAGAAAAGGGGGCGCGGGGGAGACCCAGTACTTC. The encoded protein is CASSRKGGAGETQYF. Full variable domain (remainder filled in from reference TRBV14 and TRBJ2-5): EAGVTQFPSHSVIEKGQTVTLRCDPISGHDNLYWYRRVMGKEIKFLLHFVKESKQDESGMPNNRFLAERTGGTYSTLKVQPAELEDSGVYFCASSRKGGAGETQYFGPGTRLLVL.

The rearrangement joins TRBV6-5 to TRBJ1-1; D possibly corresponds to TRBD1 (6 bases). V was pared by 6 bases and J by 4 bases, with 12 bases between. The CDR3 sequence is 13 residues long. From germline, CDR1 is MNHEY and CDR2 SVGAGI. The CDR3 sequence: CASSLRGFTEAFF. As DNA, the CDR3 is TGTGCCAGCAGCCTTAGGGGGTTCACTGAAGCTTTCTTT.

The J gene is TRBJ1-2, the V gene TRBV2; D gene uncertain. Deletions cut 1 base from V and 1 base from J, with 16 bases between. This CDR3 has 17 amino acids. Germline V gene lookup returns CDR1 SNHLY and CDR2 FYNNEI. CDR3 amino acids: CASSEVEGWGNNYGYTF. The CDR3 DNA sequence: TGTGCCAGCAGTGAAGTGGAGGGATGGGGAAATAACTATGGCTACACCTTC.

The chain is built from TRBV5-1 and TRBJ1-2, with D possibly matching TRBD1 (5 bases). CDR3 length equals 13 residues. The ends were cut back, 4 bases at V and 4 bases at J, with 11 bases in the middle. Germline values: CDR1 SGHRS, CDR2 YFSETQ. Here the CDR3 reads CASSQGVSYGYTF. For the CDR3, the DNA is TGCGCCAGCAGCCAAGGGGTTTCCTATGGCTACACCTTC.

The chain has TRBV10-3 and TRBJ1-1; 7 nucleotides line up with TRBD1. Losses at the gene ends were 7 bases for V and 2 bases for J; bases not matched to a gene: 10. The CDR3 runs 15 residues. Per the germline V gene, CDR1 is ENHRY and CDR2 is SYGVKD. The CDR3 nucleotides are TGTGCCATCACGCCGGGTACAGGGGAAAACACTGAAGCTTTCTTT. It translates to CAITPGTGENTEAFF.

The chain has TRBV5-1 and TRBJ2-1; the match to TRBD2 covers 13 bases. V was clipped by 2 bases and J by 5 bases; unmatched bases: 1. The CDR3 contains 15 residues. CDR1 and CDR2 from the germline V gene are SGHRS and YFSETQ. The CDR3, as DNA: TGCGCCAGCAGCTTTGGGACTAGCGGGAACAATGAGCAGTTCTTC. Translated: CASSFGTSGNNEQFF.

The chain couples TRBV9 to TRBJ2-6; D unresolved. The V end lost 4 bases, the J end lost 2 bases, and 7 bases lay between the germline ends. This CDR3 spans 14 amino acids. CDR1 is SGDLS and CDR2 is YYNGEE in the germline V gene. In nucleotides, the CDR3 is TGTGCCAGCAGCCGCGAAACTGGGGCCAACGTCCTGACTTTC. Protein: CASSRETGANVLTF.

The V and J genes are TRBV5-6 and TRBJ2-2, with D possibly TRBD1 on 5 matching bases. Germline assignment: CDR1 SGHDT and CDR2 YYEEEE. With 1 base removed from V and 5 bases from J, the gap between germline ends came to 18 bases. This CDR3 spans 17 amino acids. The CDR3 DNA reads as TGTGCCAGCAGCTTGATTGGTGGGGCGACGGAAACCGGGGAGCTGTTTTTT. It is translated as CASSLIGGATETGELFF.

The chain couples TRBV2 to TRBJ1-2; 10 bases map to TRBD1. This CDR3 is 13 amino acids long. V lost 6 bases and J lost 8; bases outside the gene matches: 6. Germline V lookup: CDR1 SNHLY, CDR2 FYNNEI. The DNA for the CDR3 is TGTGCCAGCAGGATGACAGGGGGCATGGGCTACACCTTC. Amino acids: CASRMTGGMGYTF.

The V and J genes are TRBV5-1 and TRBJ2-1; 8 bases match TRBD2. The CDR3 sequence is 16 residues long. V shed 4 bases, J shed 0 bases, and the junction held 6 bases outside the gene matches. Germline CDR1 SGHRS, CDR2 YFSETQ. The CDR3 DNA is TGCGCCAGCAGCCTGAGCGGGAGAAGCTCCTACAATGAGCAGTTCTTC. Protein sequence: CASSLSGRSSYNEQFF.

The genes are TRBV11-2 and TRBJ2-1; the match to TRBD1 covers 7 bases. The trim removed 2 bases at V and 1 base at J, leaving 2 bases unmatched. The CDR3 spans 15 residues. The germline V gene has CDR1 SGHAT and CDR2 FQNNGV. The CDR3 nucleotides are TGTGCCAGCAGCTTATTGGACAGGTCCTACAATGAGCAGTTCTTC. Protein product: CASSLLDRSYNEQFF.

The CDR3, as DNA: TGTGCCAGCTCACGTGCGGATGGAAACACCATATATTTT. The encoded protein is CASSRADGNTIYF. V gene TRBV18 combines with J gene TRBJ1-3, with unresolved D. The CDR3 sequence is 13 residues long. Germline CDR1 and CDR2: KGHSH and LQKENI. V was shortened by 4 bases and J by 3 bases, with 7 bases between the two germline ends.

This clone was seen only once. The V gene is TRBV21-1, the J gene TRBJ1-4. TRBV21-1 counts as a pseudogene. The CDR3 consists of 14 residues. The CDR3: CASSARATNEKLFF. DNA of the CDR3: TGTGCCAGCAGCGCGAGGGCAACTAATGAAAAACTGTTTTTT.

The chain's CDR3 is CASSLDSGSFEQYF. In DNA, the CDR3 is TGTGCCAGCAGCTTGGATAGCGGGAGTTTCGAGCAGTACTTC. The chain combines TRBV5-4 with TRBJ2-7; TRBD2 matches at 9 bases. CDR3 length: 14 residues. The V gene end was trimmed by 0 bases and the J gene end by 6 bases; junction bases not matched to a gene: 4. CDR1 is SGHNT, CDR2 YYREEE, per germline (reference sequence). Looking up the rest from reference TRBV5-4 and TRBJ2-7 gives the full variable domain: ETGVTQSPTHLIKTRGQQVTLRCSSQSGHNTVSWYQQALGQGPQFIFQYYREEENGRGNFPPRFSGLQFPNYSSELNVNALELDDSALYLCASSLDSGSFEQYFGPGTRLTVT.

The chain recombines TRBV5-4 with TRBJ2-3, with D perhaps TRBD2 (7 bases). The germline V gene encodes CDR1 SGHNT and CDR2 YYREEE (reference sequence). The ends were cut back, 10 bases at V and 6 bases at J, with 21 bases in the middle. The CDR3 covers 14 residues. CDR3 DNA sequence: TGTGCCGTCAAGGAAGGGGGGGCGACCGATACGCAGTATTTT. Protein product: CAVKEGGATDTQYF.

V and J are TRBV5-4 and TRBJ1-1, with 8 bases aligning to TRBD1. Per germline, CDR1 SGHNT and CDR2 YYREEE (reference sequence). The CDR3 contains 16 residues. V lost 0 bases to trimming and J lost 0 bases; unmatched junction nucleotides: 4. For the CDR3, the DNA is TGTGCCAGCAGCTTGGGGGGACAGGTCTTGAACACTGAAGCTTTCTTT. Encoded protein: CASSLGGQVLNTEAFF.

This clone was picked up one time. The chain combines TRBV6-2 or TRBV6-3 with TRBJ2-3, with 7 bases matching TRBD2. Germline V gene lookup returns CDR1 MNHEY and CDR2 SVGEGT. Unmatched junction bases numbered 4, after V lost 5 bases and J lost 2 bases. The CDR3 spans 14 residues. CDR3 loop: CASSNGGITDTQYF. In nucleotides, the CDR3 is TGTGCCAGCAGTAACGGGGGGATCACAGATACGCAGTATTTT.

CDR3 region: CASSPRTGGIEKLFF. The CDR3 nucleotides read TGTGCCAGCTCACCACGCACAGGGGGCATTGAAAAACTGTTTTTT. J is TRBJ1-4 and V is TRBV18; TRBD1 agrees at 9 bases. Germline CDR1 is KGHSH and CDR2 is LQKENI. The CDR3 spans 15 residues. Trimming took 1 base from V and 7 from J; bases not matched to a gene: 4.

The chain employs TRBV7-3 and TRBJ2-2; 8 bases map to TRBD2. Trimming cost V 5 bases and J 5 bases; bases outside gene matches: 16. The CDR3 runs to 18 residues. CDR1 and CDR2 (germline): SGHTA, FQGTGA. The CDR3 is CASSQQQAGVGRTGELFF. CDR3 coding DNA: TGTGCCAGCAGCCAACAGCAAGCGGGAGTGGGCAGAACCGGGGAGCTGTTTTTT.